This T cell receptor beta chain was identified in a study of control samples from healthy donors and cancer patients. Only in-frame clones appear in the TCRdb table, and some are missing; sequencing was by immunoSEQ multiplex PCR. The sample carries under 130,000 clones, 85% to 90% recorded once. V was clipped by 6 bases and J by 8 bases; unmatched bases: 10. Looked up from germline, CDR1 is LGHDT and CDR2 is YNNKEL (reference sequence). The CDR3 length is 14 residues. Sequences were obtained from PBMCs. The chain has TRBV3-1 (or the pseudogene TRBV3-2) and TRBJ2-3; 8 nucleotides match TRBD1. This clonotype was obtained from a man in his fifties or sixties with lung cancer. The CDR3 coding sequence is TGTGCCAGCAGGGGGACAGGATTTTCGGCTACGCAGTATTTT. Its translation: CASRGTGFSATQYF.